Listed below are T cell receptor beta chains from one sample, sequenced in a study of long-term antiretroviral therapy in people with HIV. Sequenced by immunoSEQ multiplex PCR; TCRdb stores in-frame clones only, minus some. The table shows 16,000 or so clones, with around four fifths occurring only once. This material consisted of unsorted PBMCs, taken 2.1 years after starting antiretroviral therapy. The receptors were gathered from a man aged 40-50 years with HIV. Both conserved end residues are part of each CDR3. The D gene is left open where the match is weak. A clone size is listed for some rows: how often the clone was seen (once, few, many), or a class if it is expanded.

j_call: TRBJ1-2; d_call: NA; clone_size: medium-sized; v_call: TRBV27; cdr3_nt: TGTGCCAGCAGGAACAATCTTGATGTCCTCTATGGCTACACCTTC; cdr3_aa: CASRNNLDVLYGYTF
j_call: TRBJ2-1; d_call: NA; clone_size: medium-sized; v_call: TRBV27; cdr3_nt: TGTGCCAGCAGTTCTTACAAGGATGAGCAGTTCTTC; cdr3_aa: CASSSYKDEQFF
j_call: TRBJ1-5; d_call: NA; clone_size: NA; v_call: TRBV7-9; cdr3_nt: TGTGCCAGCAGCAGAGATGGCAATCAGCCCCAGCATTTT; cdr3_aa: CASSRDGNQPQHF
j_call: TRBJ1-3; d_call: NA; clone_size: NA; v_call: TRBV5-6; cdr3_nt: TGTGCCAGCAGCTTAGAAGTAGGAAACACCATATATTTT; cdr3_aa: CASSLEVGNTIYF
j_call: TRBJ2-7; d_call: TRBD2; clone_size: NA; v_call: TRBV7-9; cdr3_nt: TGTGCCAGCAGCCTGGGGGGGGGCGAGCAGTACTTC; cdr3_aa: CASSLGGGEQYF
j_call: TRBJ1-1; d_call: NA; clone_size: NA; v_call: TRBV6-6; cdr3_nt: TGTGCCAGCAGTTACTCCAGGGGCTTTGACACTGAAGCTTTCTTT; cdr3_aa: CASSYSRGFDTEAFF
j_call: TRBJ2-2; d_call: NA; clone_size: NA; v_call: TRBV30; cdr3_nt: TGTGCCTGGAGTGAAAGGGTCGGGGAGCTGTTTTTT; cdr3_aa: CAWSERVGELFF
j_call: TRBJ2-2; d_call: NA; clone_size: NA; v_call: TRBV19; cdr3_nt: TGTGCCAGCGACAGTTCGAACACCGGGGAGCTGTTTTTT; cdr3_aa: CASDSSNTGELFF
j_call: TRBJ2-3; d_call: NA; clone_size: NA; v_call: TRBV6-6; cdr3_nt: TGTGCCAGCAAATCCCGGGGGCTTCACACAGATACGCAGTATTTT; cdr3_aa: CASKSRGLHTDTQYF
j_call: TRBJ2-1; d_call: NA; clone_size: once; v_call: TRBV18; cdr3_nt: TGTGCCAGCTCACCGACAGACAAGAAGCAGTTCTTC; cdr3_aa: CASSPTDKKQFF
j_call: TRBJ1-1; d_call: NA; clone_size: NA; v_call: TRBV10-3; cdr3_nt: TGTGCCATCAGGGAAGACCAGGGCAACACTGAAGCTTTCTTT; cdr3_aa: CAIREDQGNTEAFF
j_call: TRBJ2-7; d_call: TRBD2; clone_size: NA; v_call: TRBV13; cdr3_nt: TGTGCCAGCAGCCCGGAGGGGCTAGCGGGGTACGAGCAGTACTTC; cdr3_aa: CASSPEGLAGYEQYF
j_call: TRBJ2-2; d_call: NA; clone_size: NA; v_call: TRBV25-1; cdr3_nt: TGTGCCAGCAGTGTAACAGATCGCACCGGGGAGCTGTTTTTT; cdr3_aa: CASSVTDRTGELFF
j_call: TRBJ2-7; d_call: NA; clone_size: NA; v_call: TRBV19; cdr3_nt: TGTGCCAGTAGTACCCGGGACACCGACTACGAGCAGTACTTC; cdr3_aa: CASSTRDTDYEQYF
j_call: TRBJ1-2; d_call: NA; clone_size: NA; v_call: TRBV19; cdr3_nt: TGTGCCAGTAGTATAGATCGCCCCCAGGCCGGGGCCAATTATGGCTACACCTTC; cdr3_aa: CASSIDRPQAGANYGYTF
j_call: TRBJ2-7; d_call: TRBD1; clone_size: NA; v_call: TRBV6-5; cdr3_nt: TGTGCCACCGGTTCCGGGACAGCTTACTACGAGCAGTACTTC; cdr3_aa: CATGSGTAYYEQYF
j_call: TRBJ1-6; d_call: NA; clone_size: NA; v_call: TRBV10-3; cdr3_nt: TGTGCCATCAGTGCAGGGTCGGTTAATTCACCCCTCCACTTT; cdr3_aa: CAISAGSVNSPLHF
j_call: TRBJ1-2; d_call: NA; clone_size: NA; v_call: TRBV2; cdr3_nt: TGTGCCAGCAGTCCCAGTTTCACGCCGACAGGCTATGGCTACACCTTC; cdr3_aa: CASSPSFTPTGYGYTF
j_call: TRBJ2-7; d_call: NA; clone_size: NA; v_call: TRBV4-2; cdr3_nt: TGTGCCAGCAGCCAAGATAATTTATTAGCGTACGAGCAGTACTTC; cdr3_aa: CASSQDNLLAYEQYF
j_call: TRBJ1-5; d_call: NA; clone_size: NA; v_call: TRBV11-2; cdr3_nt: TGTGCCAGCAGCCCATCAGGGCTCCTCAATCAGCCCCAGCATTTT; cdr3_aa: CASSPSGLLNQPQHF
j_call: TRBJ1-5; d_call: NA; clone_size: NA; v_call: TRBV19; cdr3_nt: NA; cdr3_aa: CASSIWEWGNQPQHF
j_call: TRBJ2-3; d_call: TRBD2; clone_size: NA; v_call: TRBV5-1; cdr3_nt: TGCGCCAGCAGCCTTTGGACTAGTTTCGGCACAGATACGCAGTATTTT; cdr3_aa: CASSLWTSFGTDTQYF
j_call: TRBJ1-5; d_call: NA; clone_size: few; v_call: TRBV6-1; cdr3_nt: TGTGCCAGCAGTGAAGCGCGGAACATTGGATTAAATCAGCCCCAGCATTTT; cdr3_aa: CASSEARNIGLNQPQHF
j_call: TRBJ2-3; d_call: TRBD2; clone_size: NA; v_call: TRBV6-5; cdr3_nt: TGTGCCAGCAGTGGGGGACTAGCGGGTACAGATACGCAGTATTTT; cdr3_aa: CASSGGLAGTDTQYF
j_call: TRBJ1-5; d_call: NA; clone_size: NA; v_call: TRBV2; cdr3_nt: TGTGCCAGCAGTGAATGGGCCGGGTCTGGCAATCAGCCCCAGCATTTT; cdr3_aa: CASSEWAGSGNQPQHF
j_call: TRBJ2-1; d_call: TRBD2; clone_size: NA; v_call: TRBV11-1; cdr3_nt: TGTGCCGGACTAGCCCCCCTTAATGAGCAGTTCTTC; cdr3_aa: CAGLAPLNEQFF
j_call: TRBJ2-3; d_call: NA; clone_size: once; v_call: TRBV9; cdr3_nt: TGTGCCAGCAGCCCTGGGGGAAATACAGATACGCAGTATTTT; cdr3_aa: CASSPGGNTDTQYF